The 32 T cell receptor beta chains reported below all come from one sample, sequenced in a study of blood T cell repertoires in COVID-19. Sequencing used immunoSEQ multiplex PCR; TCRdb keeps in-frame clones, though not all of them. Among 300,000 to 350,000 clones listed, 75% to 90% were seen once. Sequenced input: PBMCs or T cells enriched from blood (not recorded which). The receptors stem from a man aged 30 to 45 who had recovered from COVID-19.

The CDR3 DNA reads TGTGCCACCCGGACTAGCGCGTCCTACAATGAGCAGTTCTTC. Protein: CATRTSASYNEQFF. This sequence joins TRBV10-3 and TRBJ2-1, with 9 bases aligning to TRBD2. Germline V gene lookup returns CDR1 ENHRY and CDR2 SYGVKD. This CDR3 is built from 14 residues. The J segment lost 1 base and the V segment lost 10 bases, leaving 5 bases of the junction unmatched.

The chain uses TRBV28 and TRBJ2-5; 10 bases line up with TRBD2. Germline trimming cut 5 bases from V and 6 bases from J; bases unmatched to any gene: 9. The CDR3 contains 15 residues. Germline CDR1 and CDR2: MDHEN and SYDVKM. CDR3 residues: CASSPGGSGGKTQYF. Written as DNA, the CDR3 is TGTGCCAGCAGTCCCGGGGGTAGCGGGGGGAAGACCCAGTACTTC.

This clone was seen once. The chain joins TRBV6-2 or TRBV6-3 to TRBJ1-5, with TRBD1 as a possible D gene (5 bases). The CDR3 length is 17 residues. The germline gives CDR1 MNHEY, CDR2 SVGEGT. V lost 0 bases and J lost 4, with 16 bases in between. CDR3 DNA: TGTGCCAGCAGTTACTCGAGGCGGGGGAACCAGAATCAGCCCCAGCATTTT. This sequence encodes CASSYSRRGNQNQPQHF.

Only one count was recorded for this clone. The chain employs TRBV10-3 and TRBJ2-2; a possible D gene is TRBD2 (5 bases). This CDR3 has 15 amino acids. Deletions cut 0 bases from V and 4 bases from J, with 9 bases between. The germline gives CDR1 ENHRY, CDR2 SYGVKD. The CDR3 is CAISESTAGTGELFF. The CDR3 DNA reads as TGTGCCATCAGTGAGTCGACCGCGGGCACCGGGGAGCTGTTTTTT.

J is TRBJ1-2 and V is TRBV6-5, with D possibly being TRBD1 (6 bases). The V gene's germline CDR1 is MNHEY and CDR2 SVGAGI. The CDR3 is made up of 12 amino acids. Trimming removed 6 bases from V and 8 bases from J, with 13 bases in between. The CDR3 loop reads CASRQGMGGYTF. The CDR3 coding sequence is TGTGCCAGCAGACAGGGAATGGGGGGCTACACCTTC.

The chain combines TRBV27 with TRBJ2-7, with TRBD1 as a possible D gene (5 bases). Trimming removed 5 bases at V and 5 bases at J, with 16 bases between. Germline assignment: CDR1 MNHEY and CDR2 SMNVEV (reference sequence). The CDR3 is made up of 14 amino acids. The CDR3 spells CASSQGYDVNEQYF. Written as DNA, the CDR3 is TGTGCCAGCAGTCAGGGATACGATGTGAACGAGCAGTACTTC.

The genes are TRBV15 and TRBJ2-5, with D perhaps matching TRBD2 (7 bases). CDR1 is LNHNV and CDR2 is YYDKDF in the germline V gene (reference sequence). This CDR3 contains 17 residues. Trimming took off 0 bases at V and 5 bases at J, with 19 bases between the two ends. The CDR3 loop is CATSRDWGGGRKETQYF. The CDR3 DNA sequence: TGTGCCACCAGCAGAGATTGGGGCGGGGGCCGAAAGGAGACCCAGTACTTC.

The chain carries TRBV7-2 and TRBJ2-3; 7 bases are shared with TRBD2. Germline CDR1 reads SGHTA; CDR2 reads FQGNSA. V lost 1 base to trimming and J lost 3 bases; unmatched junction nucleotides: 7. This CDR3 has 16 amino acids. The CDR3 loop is CASSLDGGLGTDTQYF. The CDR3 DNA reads TGTGCCAGCAGCTTAGACGGGGGGTTGGGGACAGATACGCAGTATTTT.

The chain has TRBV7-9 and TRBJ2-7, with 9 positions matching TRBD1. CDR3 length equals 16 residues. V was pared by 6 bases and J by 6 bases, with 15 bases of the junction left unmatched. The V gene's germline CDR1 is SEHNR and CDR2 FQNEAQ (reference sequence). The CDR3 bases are TGTGCCAGCAGTTCTAGGACAGGGGCGCTTTCCCTCGAGCAGTACTTC. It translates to CASSSRTGALSLEQYF.

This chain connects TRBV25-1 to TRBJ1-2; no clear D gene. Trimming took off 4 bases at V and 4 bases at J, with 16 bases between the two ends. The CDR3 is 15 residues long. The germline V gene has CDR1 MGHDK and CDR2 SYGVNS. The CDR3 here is CASSGEGRSFYGYTF. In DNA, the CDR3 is TGTGCCAGCAGTGGTGAGGGCAGATCTTTCTATGGCTACACCTTC.

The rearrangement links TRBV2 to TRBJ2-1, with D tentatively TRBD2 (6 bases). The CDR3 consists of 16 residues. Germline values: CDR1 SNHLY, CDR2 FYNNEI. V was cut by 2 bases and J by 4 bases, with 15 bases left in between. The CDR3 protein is CASSETRDSYYNEQFF. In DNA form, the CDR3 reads TGTGCCAGCAGTGAAACCCGGGACTCATATTACAATGAGCAGTTCTTC.

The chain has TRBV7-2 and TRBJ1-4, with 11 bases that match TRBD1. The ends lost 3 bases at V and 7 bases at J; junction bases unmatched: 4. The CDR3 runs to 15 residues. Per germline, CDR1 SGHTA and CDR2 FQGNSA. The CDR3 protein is CASSLGDRGSEKLFF. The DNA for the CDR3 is TGTGCCAGCAGCTTGGGGGACAGGGGGAGTGAAAAACTGTTTTTT.

CDR3 nucleotide sequence: TGTGCCAGCAGCTTGAACAGCCTGCTCCCCTATGGCTACACCTTC. This codes for CASSLNSLLPYGYTF. The chain uses TRBV7-2 and TRBJ1-2; D is undetermined. Per the germline V gene, CDR1 is SGHTA and CDR2 is FQGNSA. This CDR3 comprises 15 residues. V was trimmed by 3 bases and J by 4 bases, leaving 15 bases between them.

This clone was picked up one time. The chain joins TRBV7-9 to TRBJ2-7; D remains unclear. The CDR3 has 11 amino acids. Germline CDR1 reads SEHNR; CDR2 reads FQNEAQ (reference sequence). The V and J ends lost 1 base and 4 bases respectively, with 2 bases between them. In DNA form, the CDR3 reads TGTGCCAGCAGCTTAGTATACGAGCAGTACTTC. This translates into CASSLVYEQYF.

This CDR3 reads CAWTGGQPNSPLHF. CDR3 in DNA: TGTGCCTGGACCGGAGGACAGCCTAATTCACCCCTCCACTTT. This rearrangement joins TRBV30 to TRBJ1-6, with D perhaps matching TRBD1 (6 bases). Trimming took 4 bases from V and 6 from J, leaving 13 bases between them. This CDR3 spans 14 amino acids. Per the germline V gene, CDR1 is GTSNPN and CDR2 is SVGIG (reference sequence).

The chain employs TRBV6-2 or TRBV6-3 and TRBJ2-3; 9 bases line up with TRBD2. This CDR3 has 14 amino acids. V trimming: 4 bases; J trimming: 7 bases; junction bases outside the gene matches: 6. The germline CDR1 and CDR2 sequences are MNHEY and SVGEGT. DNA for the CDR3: TGTGCCAGCAGTTTTGCTAGCGGGGCCAATACGCAGTATTTT. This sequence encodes CASSFASGANTQYF.

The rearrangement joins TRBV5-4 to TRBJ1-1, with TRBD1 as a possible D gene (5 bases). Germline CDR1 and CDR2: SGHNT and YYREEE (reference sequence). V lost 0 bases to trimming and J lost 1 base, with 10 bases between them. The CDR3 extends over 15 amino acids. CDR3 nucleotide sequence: TGTGCCAGCAGCTTGGACCGGACAAGGAACACTGAAGCTTTCTTT. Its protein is CASSLDRTRNTEAFF.

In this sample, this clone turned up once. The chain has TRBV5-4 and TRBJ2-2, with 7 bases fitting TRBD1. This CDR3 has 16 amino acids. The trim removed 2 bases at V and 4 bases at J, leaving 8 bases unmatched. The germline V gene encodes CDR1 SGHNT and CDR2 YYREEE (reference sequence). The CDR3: CASSFYRGTGTGELFF. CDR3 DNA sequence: TGTGCCAGCAGCTTTTACAGGGGTACGGGCACCGGGGAGCTGTTTTTT.

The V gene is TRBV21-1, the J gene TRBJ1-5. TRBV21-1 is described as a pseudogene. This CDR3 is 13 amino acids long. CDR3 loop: CANRGGISKPQHF. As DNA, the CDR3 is TGTGCCAACAGGGGGGGTATTTCCAAGCCCCAGCATTTT.

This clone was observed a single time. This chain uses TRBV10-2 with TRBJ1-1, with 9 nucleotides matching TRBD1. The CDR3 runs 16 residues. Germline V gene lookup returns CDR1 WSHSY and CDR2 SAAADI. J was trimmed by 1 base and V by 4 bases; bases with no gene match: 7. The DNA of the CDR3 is TGCGCCAGCAGTGTATTACAGGGGGCCTCGAACACTGAAGCTTTCTTT. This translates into CASSVLQGASNTEAFF.

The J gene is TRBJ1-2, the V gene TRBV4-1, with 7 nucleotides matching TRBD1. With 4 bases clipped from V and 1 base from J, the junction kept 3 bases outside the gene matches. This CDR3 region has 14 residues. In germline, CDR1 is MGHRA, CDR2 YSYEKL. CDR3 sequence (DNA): TGCGCCAGCAGCCGACAGGGTAGTAACTATGGCTACACCTTC. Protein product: CASSRQGSNYGYTF.

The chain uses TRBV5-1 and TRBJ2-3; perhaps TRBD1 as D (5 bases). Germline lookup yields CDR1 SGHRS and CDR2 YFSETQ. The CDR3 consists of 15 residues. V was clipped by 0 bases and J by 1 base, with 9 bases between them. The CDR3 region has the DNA TGCGCCAGCAGCTTGGTTCAGGGCGGCACAGATACGCAGTATTTT. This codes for CASSLVQGGTDTQYF. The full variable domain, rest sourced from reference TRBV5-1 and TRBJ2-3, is KAGVTQTPRYLIKTRGQQVTLSCSPISGHRSVSWYQQTPGQGLQFLFEYFSETQRNKGNFPGRFSGRQFSNSRSEMNVSTLELGDSALYLCASSLVQGGTDTQYFGPGTRLTVL.

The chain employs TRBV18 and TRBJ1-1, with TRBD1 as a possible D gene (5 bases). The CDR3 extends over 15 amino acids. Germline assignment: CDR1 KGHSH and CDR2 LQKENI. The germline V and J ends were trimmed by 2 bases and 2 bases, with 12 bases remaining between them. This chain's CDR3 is CASSPVGDENTEAFF. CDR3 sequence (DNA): TGTGCCAGCTCACCAGTAGGGGATGAAAACACTGAAGCTTTCTTT.

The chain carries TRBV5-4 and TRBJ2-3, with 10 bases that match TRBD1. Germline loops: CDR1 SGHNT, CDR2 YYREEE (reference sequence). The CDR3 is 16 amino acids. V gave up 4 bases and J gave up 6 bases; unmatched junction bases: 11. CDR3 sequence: CASSPDRGRGRDTQYF. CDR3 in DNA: TGTGCCAGCAGCCCGGACAGGGGGAGAGGTAGGGATACGCAGTATTTT.

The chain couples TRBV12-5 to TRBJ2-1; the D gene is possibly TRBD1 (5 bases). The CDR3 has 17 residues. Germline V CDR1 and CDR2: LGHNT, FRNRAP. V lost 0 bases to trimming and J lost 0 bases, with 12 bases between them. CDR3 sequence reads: CASGLVSQTVSYNEQFF. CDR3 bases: TGTGCTAGTGGTTTGGTATCCCAGACAGTCTCCTACAATGAGCAGTTCTTC.

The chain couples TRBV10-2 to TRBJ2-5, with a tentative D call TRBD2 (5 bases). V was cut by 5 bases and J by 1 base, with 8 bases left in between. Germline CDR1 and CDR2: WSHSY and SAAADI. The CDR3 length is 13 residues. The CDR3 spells CASSWTGQETQYF. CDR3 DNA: TGCGCCAGCAGTTGGACTGGCCAAGAGACCCAGTACTTC.

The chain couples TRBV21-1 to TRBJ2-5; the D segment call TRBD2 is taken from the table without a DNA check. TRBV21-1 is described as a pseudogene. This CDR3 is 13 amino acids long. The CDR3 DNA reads TGTGCCAGCAGCAAAGCGCGGGAAGAGACCCAGTACTTC. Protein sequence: CASSKAREETQYF.

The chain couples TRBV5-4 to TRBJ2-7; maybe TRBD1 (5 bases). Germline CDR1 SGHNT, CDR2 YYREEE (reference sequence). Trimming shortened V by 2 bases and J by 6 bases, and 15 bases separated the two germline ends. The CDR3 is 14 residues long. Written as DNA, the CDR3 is TGTGCCAGCAGCTTTGATGTCCAGGGTTCCGAGCAGTACTTC. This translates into CASSFDVQGSEQYF.

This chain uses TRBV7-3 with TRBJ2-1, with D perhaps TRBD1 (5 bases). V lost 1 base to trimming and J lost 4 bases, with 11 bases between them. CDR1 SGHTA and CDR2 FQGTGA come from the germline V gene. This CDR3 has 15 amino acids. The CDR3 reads CASSLITGRYNEQFF. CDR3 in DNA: TGTGCCAGCAGCTTAATAACAGGAAGGTACAATGAGCAGTTCTTC.

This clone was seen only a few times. CDR3 amino acids: CASSLGQVAAGNQPQHF. CDR3 DNA sequence: TGCGCCAGCAGCTTAGGACAGGTGGCGGCGGGCAATCAGCCCCAGCATTTT. The gene calls are TRBV5-1 and TRBJ1-5, with 7 bases fitting TRBD1. V gave up 2 bases and J gave up 2 bases; unmatched junction bases: 10. The CDR3 has 17 residues. Looked up from germline, CDR1 is SGHRS and CDR2 is YFSETQ.

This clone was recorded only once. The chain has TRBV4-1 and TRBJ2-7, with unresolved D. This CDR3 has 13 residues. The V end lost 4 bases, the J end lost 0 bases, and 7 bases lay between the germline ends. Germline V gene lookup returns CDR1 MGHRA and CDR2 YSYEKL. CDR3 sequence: CASSLLLSYEQYF. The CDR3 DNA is TGCGCCAGCAGCCTACTTCTCTCCTACGAGCAGTACTTC.

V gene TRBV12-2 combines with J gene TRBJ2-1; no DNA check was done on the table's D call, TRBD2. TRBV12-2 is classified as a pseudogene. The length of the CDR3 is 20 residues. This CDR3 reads CASRLAVTGLAGGSHNEQFF. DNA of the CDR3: TGTGCAAGTCGCTTAGCGGTCACGGGGCTAGCGGGGGGCAGTCACAATGAGCAGTTCTTC.